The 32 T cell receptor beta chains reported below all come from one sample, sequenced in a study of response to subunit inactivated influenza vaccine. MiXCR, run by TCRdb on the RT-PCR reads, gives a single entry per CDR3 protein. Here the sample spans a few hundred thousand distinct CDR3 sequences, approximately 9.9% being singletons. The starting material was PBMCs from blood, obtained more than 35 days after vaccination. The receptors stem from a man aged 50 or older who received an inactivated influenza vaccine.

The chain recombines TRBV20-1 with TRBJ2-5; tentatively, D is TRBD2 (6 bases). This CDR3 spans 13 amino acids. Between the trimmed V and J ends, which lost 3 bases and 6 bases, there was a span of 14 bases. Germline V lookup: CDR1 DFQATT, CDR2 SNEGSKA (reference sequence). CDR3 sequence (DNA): TGCAGTGCTAGGGGACTGGGACCTCAGACCCAGTACTTC. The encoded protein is CSARGLGPQTQYF.

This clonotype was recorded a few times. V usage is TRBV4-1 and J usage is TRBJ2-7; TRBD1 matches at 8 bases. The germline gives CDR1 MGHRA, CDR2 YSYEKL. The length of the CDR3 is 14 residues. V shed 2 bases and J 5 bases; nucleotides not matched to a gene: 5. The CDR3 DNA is TGCGCCAGCAGCCAATGGACAGGGAGGAACGAGCAGTACTTC. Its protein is CASSQWTGRNEQYF.

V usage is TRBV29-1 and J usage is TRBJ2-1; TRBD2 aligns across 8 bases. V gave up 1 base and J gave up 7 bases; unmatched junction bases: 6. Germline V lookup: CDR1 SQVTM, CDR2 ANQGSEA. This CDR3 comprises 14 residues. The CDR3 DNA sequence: TGCAGCGTTGAAGGGACTAGCTTTTGGAATGAGCAGTTCTTC. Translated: CSVEGTSFWNEQFF.

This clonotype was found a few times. The CDR3 is CASSQIRGSYNEQFF. The CDR3 DNA is TGCGCCAGCAGCCAAATCAGGGGTTCCTACAATGAGCAGTTCTTC. The V gene is TRBV4-3, the J gene TRBJ2-1; the D gene is possibly TRBD1 (6 bases). V gave up 2 bases and J gave up 1 base, with 9 bases separating them. Germline-derived CDR1 and CDR2 are LGHNA and YSLEER. The CDR3 length is 15 residues.

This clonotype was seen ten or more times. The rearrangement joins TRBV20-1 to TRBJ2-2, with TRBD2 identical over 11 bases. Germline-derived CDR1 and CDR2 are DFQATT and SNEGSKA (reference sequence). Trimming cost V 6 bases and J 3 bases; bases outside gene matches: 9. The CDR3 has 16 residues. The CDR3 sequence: CSAKIAGLADTGELFF. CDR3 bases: TGCAGTGCGAAAATCGCGGGACTAGCGGACACCGGGGAGCTGTTTTTT.

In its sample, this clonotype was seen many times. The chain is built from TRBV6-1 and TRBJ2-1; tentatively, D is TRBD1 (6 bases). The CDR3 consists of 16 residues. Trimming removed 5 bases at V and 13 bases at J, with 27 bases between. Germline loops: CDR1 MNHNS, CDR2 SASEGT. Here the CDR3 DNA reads TGTGCCAGCAGTACCCGGCGCAGGGGTCAACCCTTTGACCAGTTCTTC. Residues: CASSTRRRGQPFDQFF.

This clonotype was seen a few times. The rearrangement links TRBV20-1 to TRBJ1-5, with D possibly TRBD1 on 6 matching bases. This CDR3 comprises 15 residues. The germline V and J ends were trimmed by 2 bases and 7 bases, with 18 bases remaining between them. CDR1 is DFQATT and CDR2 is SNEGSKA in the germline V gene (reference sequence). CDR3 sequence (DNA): TGCAGTGCTAGAATCCCCTACAGGGAAGGACAGCCCCAGCATTTT. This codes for CSARIPYREGQPQHF.

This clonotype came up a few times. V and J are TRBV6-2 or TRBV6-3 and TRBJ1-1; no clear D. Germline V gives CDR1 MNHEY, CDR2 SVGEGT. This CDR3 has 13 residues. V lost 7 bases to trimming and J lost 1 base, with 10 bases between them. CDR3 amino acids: CASKGQPNTEAFF. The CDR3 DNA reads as TGTGCCAGCAAAGGGCAGCCGAACACTGAAGCTTTCTTT.

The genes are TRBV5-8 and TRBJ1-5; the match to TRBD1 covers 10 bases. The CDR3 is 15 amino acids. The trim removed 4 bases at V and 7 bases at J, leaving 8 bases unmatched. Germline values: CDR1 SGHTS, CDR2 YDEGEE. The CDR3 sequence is CASSPRDRGRQPQHF. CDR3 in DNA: TGTGCCAGCAGCCCGCGGGACAGGGGAAGGCAGCCCCAGCATTTT.

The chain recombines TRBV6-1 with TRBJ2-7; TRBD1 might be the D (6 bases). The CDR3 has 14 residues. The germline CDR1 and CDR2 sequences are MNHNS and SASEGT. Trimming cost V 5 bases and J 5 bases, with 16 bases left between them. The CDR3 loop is CASSTQMGAHEQYF. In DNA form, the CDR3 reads TGTGCCAGCAGTACACAAATGGGGGCCCACGAGCAGTACTTC.

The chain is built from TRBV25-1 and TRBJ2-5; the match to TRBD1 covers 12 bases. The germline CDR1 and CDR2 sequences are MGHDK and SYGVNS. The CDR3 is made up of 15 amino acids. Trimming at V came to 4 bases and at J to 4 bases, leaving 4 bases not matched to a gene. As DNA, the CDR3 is TGTGCCAGCAGTGGCCGGGACAGGGGGCGAGAGACCCAGTACTTC. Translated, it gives CASSGRDRGRETQYF. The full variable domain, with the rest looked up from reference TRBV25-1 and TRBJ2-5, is EADIYQTPRYLVIGTGKKITLECSQTMGHDKMYWYQQDPGMELHLIHYSYGVNSTEKGDLSSESTVSRIRTEHFPLTLESARPSHTSQYLCASSGRDRGRETQYFGPGTRLLVL.

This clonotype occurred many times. CDR3 in DNA: TGTGCCAGCAGCTTTAGGCGTACCGGGGAGCTGTTTTTT. Amino acids: CASSFRRTGELFF. The chain joins TRBV27 to TRBJ2-2; D gene unclear. This CDR3 contains 13 residues. Trimming removed 6 bases from V and 5 bases from J, with 10 bases in between. CDR1 and CDR2 (germline): MNHEY, SMNVEV (reference sequence).

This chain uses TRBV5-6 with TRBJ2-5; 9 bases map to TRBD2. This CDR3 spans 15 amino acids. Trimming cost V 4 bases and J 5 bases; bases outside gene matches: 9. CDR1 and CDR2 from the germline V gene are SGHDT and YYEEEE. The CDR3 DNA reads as TGTGCCAGCAGCCCATTAGCGGGAGCGGGGGAGACCCAGTACTTC. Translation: CASSPLAGAGETQYF.

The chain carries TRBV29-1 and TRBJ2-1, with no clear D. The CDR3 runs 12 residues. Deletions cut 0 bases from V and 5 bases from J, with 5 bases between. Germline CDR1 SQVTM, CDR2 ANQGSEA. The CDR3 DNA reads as TGCAGCGTTGAAGACGTAGACAATGAGCAGTTCTTC. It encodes CSVEDVDNEQFF.

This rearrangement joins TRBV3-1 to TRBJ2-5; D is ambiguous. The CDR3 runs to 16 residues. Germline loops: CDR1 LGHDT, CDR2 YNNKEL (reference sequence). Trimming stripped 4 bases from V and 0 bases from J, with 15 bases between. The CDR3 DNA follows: TGTGCCAGCAGCCCGAGCATTTCGACTGACCAAGAGACCCAGTACTTC. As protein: CASSPSISTDQETQYF.

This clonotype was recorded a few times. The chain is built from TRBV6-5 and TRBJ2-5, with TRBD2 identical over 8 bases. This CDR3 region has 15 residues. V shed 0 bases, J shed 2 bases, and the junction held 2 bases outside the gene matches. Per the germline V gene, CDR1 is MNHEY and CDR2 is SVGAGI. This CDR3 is CASSYSPGGQETQYF. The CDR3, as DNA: TGTGCCAGCAGTTACTCGCCGGGAGGGCAAGAGACCCAGTACTTC.

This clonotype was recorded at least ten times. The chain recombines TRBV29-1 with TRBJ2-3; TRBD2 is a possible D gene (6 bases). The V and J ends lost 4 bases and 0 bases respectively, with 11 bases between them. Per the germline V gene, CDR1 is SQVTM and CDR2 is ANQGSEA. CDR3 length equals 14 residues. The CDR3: CSVGAGTSTDTQYF. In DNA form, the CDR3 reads TGCAGCGTTGGGGCAGGGACTAGCACAGATACGCAGTATTTT.

CDR3 sequence: CASSERRNPADTQYF. DNA of the CDR3: TGCGCCAGCAGTGAGCGACGGAATCCAGCAGATACGCAGTATTTT. The V call is TRBV10-2, the J call TRBJ2-3; no firm D call. Germline V gene lookup returns CDR1 WSHSY and CDR2 SAAADI. V gave up 2 bases and J gave up 4 bases, with 13 bases separating them. The length of the CDR3 is 15 residues.

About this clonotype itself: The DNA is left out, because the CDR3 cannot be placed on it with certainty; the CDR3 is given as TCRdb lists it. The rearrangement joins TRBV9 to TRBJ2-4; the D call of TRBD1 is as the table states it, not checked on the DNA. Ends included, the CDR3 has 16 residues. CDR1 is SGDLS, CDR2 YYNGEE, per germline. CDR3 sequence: CASSVGQGIPKNIKYF.

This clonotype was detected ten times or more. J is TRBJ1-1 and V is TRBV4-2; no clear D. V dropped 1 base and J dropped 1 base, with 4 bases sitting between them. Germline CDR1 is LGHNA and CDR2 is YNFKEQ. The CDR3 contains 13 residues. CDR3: CASSQVKNTEAFF. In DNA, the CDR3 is TGTGCCAGCAGCCAAGTAAAGAACACTGAAGCTTTCTTT.

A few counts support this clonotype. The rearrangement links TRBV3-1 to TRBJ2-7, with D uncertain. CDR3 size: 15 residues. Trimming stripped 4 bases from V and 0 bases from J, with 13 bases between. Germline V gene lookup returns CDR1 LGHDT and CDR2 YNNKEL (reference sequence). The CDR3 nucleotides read TGTGCCAGCAGCCCGGTAATTGAGAGCTCCTACGAGCAGTACTTC. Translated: CASSPVIESSYEQYF.

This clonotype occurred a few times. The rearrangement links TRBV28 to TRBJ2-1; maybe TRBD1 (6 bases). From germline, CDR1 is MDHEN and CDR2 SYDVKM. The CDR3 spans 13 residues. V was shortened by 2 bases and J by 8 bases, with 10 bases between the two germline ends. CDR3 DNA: TGTGCCAGCAGTTTACAGGGGACGGATGAGCAGTTCTTC. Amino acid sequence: CASSLQGTDEQFF.

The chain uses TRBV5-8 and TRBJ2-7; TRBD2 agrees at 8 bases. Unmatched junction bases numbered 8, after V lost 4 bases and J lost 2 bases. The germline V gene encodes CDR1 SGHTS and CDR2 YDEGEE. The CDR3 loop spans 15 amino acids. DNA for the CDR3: TGTGCCAGCAGCACCTTAGCGGGATTCCCCTACGAGCAGTACTTC. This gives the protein CASSTLAGFPYEQYF.

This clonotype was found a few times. DNA for the CDR3: TGTGCCAGCAGCTTATGGGACATCTACAATGAGCAGTTCTTC. It codes for CASSLWDIYNEQFF. The gene calls are TRBV7-8 and TRBJ2-1, with a tentative D call TRBD1 (6 bases). Germline values: CDR1 SGHVS, CDR2 FQNEAQ. V was shortened by 2 bases and J by 3 bases, with 8 bases between the two germline ends. This CDR3 region has 14 residues.

The CDR3 DNA sequence: TGTGCCAGCAGCCGCGCCGGGACTCCGGTGCAGTACTTC. It encodes CASSRAGTPVQYF. The rearrangement uses TRBV6-2 or TRBV6-3 and TRBJ2-7; D is possibly TRBD2 (6 bases). Germline CDR1 reads MNHEY; CDR2 reads SVGEGT. CDR3 length equals 13 residues. V was shortened by 6 bases and J by 9 bases, with 18 bases between the two germline ends.

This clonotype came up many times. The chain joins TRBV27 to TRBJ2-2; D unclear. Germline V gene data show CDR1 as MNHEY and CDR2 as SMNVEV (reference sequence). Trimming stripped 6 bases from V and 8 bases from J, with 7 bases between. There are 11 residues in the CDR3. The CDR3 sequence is CASRARGELFF. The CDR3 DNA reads TGTGCCAGCAGAGCCAGGGGGGAGCTGTTTTTT.

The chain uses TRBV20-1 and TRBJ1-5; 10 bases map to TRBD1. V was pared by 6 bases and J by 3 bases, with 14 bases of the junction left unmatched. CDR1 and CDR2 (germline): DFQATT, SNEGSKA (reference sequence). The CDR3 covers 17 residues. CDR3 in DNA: TGCAGTGCCCGGGACAGGGGACCGTATCGGGCCAATCAGCCCCAGCATTTT. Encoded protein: CSARDRGPYRANQPQHF.

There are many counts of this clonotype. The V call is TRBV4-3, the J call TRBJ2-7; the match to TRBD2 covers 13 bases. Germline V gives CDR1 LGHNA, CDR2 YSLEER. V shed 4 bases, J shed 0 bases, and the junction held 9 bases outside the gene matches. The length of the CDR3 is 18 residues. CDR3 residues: CASSPKGLAGERSYEQYF. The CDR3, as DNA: TGCGCCAGCAGCCCCAAAGGACTAGCGGGAGAACGCTCCTACGAGCAGTACTTC.

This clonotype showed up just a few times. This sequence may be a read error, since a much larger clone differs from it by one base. The CDR3 protein is CASSLGTDEQYF. As DNA, the CDR3 is TGTGCCAGCAGCTTGGGGACCGACGAGCAGTACTTC. The chain uses TRBV5-6 and TRBJ2-7; D is unresolved. The V end lost 0 bases, the J end lost 5 bases, and 6 bases lay between the germline ends. The CDR3 consists of 12 residues. Germline lookup yields CDR1 SGHDT and CDR2 YYEEEE.

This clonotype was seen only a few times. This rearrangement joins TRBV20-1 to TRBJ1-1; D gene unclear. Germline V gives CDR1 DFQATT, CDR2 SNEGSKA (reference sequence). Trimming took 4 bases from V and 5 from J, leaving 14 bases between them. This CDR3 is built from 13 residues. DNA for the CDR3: TGCAGTGCTATAACGGGAGGTCGGACTGAAGCTTTCTTT. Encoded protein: CSAITGGRTEAFF.

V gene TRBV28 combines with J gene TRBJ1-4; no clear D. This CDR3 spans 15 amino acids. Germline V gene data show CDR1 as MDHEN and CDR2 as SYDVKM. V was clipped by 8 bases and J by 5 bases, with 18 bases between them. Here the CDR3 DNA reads TGTGCCAGCTCACCCCGTGGACGGGGAAATGAAAAACTGTTTTTT. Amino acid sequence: CASSPRGRGNEKLFF.

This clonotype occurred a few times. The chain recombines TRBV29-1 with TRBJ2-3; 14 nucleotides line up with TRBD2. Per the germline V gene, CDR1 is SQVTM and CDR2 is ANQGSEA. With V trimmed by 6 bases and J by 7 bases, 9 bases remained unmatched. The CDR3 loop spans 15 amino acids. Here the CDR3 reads CSVLTSGGAMNTQYF. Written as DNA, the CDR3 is TGCAGCGTCCTGACTAGCGGGGGGGCCATGAATACGCAGTATTTT.